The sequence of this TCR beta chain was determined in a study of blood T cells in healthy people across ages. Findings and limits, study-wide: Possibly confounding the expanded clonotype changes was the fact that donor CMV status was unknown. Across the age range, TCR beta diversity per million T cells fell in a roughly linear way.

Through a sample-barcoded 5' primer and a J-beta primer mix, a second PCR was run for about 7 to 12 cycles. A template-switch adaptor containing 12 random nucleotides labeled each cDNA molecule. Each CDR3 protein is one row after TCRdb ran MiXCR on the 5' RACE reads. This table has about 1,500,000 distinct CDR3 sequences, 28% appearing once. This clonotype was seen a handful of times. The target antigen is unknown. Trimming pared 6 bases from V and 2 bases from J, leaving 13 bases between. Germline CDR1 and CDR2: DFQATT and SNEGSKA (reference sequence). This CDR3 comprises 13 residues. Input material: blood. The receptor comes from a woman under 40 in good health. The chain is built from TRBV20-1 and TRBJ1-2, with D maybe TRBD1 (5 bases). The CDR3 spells CSATTGQNYGYTF. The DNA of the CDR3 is TGCAGTGCAACAACCGGACAAAACTATGGCTACACCTTC.